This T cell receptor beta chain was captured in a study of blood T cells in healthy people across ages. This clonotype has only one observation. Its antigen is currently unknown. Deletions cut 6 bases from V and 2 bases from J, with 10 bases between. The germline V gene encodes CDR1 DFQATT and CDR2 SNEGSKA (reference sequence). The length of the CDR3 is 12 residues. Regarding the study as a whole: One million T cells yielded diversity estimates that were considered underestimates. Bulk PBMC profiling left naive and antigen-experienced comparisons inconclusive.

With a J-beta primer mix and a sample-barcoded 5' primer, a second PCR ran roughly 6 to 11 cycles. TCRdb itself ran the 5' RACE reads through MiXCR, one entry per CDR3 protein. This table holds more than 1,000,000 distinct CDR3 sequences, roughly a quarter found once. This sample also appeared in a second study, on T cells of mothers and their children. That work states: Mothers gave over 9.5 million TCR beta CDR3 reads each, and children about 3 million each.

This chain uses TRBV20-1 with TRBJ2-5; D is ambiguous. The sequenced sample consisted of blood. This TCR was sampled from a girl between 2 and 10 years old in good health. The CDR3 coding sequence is TGCAGTGCCACCGACTTTCAAGAGACCCAGTACTTC. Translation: CSATDFQETQYF.